The clone carrying this T cell receptor (beta chain) was observed many times. Patients were excluded for uncontrolled infection, other autoimmune disease, pregnancy or lactation. These data originate in a study of T cells in Graves' hyperthyroidism and ophthalmopathy. RNA transcripts provided the source from which TCR beta CDR3 regions were amplified. HTBI primers were employed in a first-round RT-PCR of the TCR CDR3. TCRdb analysed the multiplex PCR reads with MiXCR anew, one entry per CDR3 protein. The sample lists roughly 380,000 distinct CDR3 sequences; about 15% were seen once. The CDR3 is 15 amino acids. Germline values: CDR1 SGHRS, CDR2 YFSETQ. Trimming cost V 4 bases and J 1 base, with 11 bases left between them.

The V gene is TRBV5-1, the J gene TRBJ2-2, with D perhaps TRBD1 or TRBD2 (5 bases each). The source material was blood. This receptor was identified in a woman aged 60-70 years with Graves' hyperthyroidism. The DNA of the CDR3 is TGCGCCAGCAGCATGGGACCGTTGAACACCGGGGAGCTGTTTTTT. Protein sequence: CASSMGPLNTGELFF.